This TCR beta chain stems from a study of molecular identifiers for immune sequencing clone quantification. Worth noting for this clonotype: Possible read error: a much larger clone is one base away.

The CDR3 runs 15 residues. Germline CDR1 LGHDT, CDR2 YNNKEL (reference sequence). TCRdb independently ran MiXCR on the PCR reads; one entry per CDR3 protein. Of hundreds of thousands of distinct CDR3 sequences listed, over 20% are singletons. Sequencing was performed on naive CD8+ T cells from blood, with Jurkat cell RNA spiked in. Regarding subset: FACS-sorted CD8+CD4-CCR7+CD45RA+ naive T cells. This rearrangement joins TRBV3-1 to TRBJ1-5; 7 nucleotides agree with TRBD1. This TCR was sampled from a human donor in good health. Some libraries in this study had Jurkat cell RNA spiked in. The CDR3: CASSQDPGGNQPRHF. Here the CDR3 DNA reads TGTGCCAGCAGCCAAGACCCAGGGGGAAATCAGCCCCGGCATTTT.